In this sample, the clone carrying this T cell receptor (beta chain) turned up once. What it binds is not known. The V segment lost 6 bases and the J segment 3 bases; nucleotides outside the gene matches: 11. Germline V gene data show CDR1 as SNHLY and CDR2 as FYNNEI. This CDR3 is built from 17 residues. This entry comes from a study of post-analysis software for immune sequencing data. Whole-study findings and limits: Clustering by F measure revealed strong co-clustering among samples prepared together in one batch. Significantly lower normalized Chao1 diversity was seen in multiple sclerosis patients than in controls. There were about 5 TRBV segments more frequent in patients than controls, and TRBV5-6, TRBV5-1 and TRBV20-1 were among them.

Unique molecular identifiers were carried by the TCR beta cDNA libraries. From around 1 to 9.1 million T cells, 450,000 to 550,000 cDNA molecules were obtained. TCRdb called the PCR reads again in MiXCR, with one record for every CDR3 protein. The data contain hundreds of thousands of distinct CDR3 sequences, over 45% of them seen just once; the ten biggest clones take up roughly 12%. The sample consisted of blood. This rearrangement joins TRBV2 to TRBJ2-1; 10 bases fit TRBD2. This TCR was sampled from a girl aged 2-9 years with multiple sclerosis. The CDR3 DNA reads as TGTGCCAGCAGGGCTGGCTTTACTAGCGGGATCTACAATGAGCAGTTCTTC. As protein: CASRAGFTSGIYNEQFF.